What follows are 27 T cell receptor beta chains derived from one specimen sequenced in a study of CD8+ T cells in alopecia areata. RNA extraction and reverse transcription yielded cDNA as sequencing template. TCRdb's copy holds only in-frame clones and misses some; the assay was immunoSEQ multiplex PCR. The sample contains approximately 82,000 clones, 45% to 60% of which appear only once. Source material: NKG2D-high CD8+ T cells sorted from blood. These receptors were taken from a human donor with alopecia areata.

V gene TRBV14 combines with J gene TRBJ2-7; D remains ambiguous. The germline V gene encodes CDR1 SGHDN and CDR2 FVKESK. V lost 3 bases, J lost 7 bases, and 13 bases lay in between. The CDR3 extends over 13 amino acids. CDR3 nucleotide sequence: TGTGCCAGCAGCCAGGGAACGACGTGGGAGCAGTACTTC. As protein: CASSQGTTWEQYF.

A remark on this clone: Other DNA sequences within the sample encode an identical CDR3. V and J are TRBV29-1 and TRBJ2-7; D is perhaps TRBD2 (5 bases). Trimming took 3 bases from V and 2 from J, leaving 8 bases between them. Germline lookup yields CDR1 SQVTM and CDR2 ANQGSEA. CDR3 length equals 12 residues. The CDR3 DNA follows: TGCAGCGTTGACCTCGGGACCTACGAGCAGTACTTC. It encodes CSVDLGTYEQYF.

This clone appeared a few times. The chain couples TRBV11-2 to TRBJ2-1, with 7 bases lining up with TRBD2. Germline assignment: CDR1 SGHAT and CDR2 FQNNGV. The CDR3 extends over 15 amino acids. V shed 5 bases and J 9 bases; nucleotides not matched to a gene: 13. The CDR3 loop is CASSVSNSGLAEQFF. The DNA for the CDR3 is TGTGCCAGCAGCGTCAGCAATAGCGGGCTGGCTGAGCAGTTCTTC.

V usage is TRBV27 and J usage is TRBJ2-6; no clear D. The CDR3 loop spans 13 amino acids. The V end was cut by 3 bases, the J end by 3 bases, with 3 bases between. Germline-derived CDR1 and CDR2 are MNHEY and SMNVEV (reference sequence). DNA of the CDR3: TGTGCCAGCAGTTTCTTTGGGGCCAACGTCCTGACTTTC. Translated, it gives CASSFFGANVLTF.

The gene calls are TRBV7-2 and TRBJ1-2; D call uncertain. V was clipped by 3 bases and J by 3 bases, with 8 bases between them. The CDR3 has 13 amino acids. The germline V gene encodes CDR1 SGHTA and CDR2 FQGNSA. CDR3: CASSFRAYYGYTF. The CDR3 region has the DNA TGTGCCAGCAGCTTCCGGGCCTACTATGGCTACACCTTC.

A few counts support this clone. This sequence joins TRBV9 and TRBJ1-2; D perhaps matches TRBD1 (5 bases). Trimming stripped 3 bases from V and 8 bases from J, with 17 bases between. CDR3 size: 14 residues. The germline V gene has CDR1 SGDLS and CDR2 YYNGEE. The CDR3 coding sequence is TGTGCCAGCAGCGCACCTCTTGGGGCGGGAGGCTACACCTTC. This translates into CASSAPLGAGGYTF.

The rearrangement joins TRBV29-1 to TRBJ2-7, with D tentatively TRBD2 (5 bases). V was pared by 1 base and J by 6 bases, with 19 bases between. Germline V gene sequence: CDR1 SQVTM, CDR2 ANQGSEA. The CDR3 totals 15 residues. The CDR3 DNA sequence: TGCAGCGTTGAAGTTGAGGGAAACGGTTGGGGCGAGCAGTACTTC. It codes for CSVEVEGNGWGEQYF.

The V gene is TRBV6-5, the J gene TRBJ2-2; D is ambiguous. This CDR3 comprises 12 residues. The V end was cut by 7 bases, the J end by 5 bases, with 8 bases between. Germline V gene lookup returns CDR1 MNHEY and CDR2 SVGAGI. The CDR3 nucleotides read TGTGCCAGCACCTTTCCAACCGGGGAGCTGTTTTTT. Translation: CASTFPTGELFF.

CDR3 sequence (DNA): TGTGCCAGCAGCTCGGGACTAGCGGGGGGGCGCCCAGATACGCAGTATTTT. It codes for CASSSGLAGGRPDTQYF. The chain uses TRBV13 and TRBJ2-3; 16 nucleotides agree with TRBD2. With 4 bases clipped from V and 4 bases from J, the junction kept 5 bases outside the gene matches. Looked up from germline, CDR1 is PRHDT and CDR2 is FYEKMQ (reference sequence). The CDR3 sequence is 17 residues long.

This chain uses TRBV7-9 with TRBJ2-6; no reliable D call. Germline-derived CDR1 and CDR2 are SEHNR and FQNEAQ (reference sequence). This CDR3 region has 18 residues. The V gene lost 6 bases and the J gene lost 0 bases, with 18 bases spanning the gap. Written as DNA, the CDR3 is TGTGCCAGCAGATCGCCCGCCGTATCGAACTCTGGGGCCAACGTCCTGACTTTC. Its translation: CASRSPAVSNSGANVLTF.

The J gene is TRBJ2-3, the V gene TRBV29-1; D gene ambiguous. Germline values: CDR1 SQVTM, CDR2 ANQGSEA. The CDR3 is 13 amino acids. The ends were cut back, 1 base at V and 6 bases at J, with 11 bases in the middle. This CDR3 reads CSVEGDTMDTQYF. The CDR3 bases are TGCAGCGTTGAAGGGGATACGATGGATACGCAGTATTTT.

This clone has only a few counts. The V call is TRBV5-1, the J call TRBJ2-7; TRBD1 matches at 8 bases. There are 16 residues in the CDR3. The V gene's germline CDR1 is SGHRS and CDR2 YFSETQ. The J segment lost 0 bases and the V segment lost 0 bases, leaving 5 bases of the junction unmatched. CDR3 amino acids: CASSLVATGVSYEQYF. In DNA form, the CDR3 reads TGCGCCAGCAGCTTGGTGGCGACAGGGGTCTCCTACGAGCAGTACTTC.

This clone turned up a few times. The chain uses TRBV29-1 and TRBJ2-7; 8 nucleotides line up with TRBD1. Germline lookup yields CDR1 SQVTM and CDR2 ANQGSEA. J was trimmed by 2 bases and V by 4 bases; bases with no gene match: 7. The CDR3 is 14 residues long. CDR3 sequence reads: CSVGPGQETYEQYF. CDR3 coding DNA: TGCAGCGTTGGACCGGGACAGGAAACCTACGAGCAGTACTTC.

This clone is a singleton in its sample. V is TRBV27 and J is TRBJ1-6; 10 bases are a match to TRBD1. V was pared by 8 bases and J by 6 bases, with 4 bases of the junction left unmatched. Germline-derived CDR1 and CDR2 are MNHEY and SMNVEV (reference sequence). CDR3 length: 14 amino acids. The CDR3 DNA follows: TGTGCCAGCGGGGGACAGGGGTTTAATTCACCCCTCCACTTT. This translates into CASGGQGFNSPLHF.

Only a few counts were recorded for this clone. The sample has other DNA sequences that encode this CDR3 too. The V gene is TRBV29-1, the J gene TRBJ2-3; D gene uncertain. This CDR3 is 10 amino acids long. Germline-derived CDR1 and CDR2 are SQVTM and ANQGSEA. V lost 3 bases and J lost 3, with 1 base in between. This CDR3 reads CSVETDTQYF. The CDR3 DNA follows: TGCAGCGTTGAGACAGATACGCAGTATTTT.

CDR3 residues: CASSQVGALKQYF. CDR3 DNA: TGCGCCAGCAGCCAAGTCGGGGCGCTCAAGCAGTACTTC. This chain uses TRBV4-1 with TRBJ2-7, with D perhaps assigned TRBD1 or TRBD2 (5 bases each). Looked up from germline, CDR1 is MGHRA and CDR2 is YSYEKL. V lost 1 base and J 8 bases, leaving 12 bases between the germline ends. The CDR3 contains 13 residues.

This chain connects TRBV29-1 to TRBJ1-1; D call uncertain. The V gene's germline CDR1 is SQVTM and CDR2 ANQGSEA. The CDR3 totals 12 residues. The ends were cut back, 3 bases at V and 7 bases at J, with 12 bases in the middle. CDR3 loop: CSVDKGRDEAFF. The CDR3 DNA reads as TGCAGCGTTGACAAGGGAAGGGATGAAGCTTTCTTT.

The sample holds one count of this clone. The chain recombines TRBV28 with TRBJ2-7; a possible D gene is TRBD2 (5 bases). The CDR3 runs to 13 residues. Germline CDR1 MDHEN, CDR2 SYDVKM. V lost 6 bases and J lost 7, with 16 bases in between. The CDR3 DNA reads TGTGCCAGCAGCCGCCCTGGGGAGCGGGAGCAGTACTTC. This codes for CASSRPGEREQYF.

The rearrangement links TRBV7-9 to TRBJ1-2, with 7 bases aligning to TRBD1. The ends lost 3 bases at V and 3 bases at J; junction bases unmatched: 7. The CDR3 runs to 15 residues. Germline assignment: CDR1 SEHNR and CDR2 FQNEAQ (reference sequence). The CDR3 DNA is TGTGCCAGCAGCTTGACCGAAGGGGGCTACTATGGCTACACCTTC. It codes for CASSLTEGGYYGYTF.

CDR3 amino acids: CSVAVWTGELFF. The CDR3, as DNA: TGCAGCGTTGCGGTCTGGACCGGGGAGCTGTTTTTT. The J gene is TRBJ2-2, the V gene TRBV29-1; no reliable D call. Trimming pared 4 bases from V and 5 bases from J, leaving 8 bases between. The CDR3 runs to 12 residues. CDR1 SQVTM and CDR2 ANQGSEA come from the germline V gene.

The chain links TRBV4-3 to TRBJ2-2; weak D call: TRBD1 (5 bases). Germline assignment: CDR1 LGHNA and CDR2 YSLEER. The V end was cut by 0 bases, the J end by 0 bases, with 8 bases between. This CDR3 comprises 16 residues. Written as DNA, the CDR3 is TGCGCCAGCAGCCAAGATATCAGGGCGAACACCGGGGAGCTGTTTTTT. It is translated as CASSQDIRANTGELFF.

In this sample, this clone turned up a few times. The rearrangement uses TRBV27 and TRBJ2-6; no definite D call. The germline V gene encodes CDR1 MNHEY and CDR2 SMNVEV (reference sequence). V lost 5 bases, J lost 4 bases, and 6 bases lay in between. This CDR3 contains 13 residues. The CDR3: CASSPQGANVLTF. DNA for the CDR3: TGTGCCAGCAGTCCACAAGGGGCCAACGTCCTGACTTTC.

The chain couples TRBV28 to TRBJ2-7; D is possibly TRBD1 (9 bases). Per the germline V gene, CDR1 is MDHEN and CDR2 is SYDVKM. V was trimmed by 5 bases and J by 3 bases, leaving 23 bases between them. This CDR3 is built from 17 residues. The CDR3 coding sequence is TGTGCCAGCAGTGTAGGGACAGGGCGGCTAGCGGGCTACGAGCAGTACTTC. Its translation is CASSVGTGRLAGYEQYF. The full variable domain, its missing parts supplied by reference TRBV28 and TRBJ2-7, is DVKVTQSSRYLVKRTGEKVFLECVQDMDHENMFWYRQDPGLGLRLIYFSYDVKMKEKGDIPEGYSVSREKKERFSLILESASTNQTSMYLCASSVGTGRLAGYEQYFGPGTRLTVT.

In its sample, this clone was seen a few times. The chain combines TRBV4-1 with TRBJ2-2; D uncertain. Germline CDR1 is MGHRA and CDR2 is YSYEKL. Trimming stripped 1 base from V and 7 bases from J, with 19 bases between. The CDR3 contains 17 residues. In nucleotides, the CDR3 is TGCGCCAGCAGCCAAGTTACCCTAGTGACGGCCGGCGGGGAGCTGTTTTTT. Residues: CASSQVTLVTAGGELFF.

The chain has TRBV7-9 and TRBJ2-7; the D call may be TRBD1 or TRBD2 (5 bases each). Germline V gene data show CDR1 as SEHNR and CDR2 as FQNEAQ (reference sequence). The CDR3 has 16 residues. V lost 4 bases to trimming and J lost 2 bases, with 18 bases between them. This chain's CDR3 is CASSSNSRDHTYEQYF. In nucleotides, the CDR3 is TGTGCCAGCAGCTCAAATAGTCGGGACCACACCTACGAGCAGTACTTC.

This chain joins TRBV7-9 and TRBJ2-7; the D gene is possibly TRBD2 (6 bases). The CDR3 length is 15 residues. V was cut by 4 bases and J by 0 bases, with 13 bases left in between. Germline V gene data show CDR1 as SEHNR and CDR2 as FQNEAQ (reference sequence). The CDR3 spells CASSSRASDSYEQYF. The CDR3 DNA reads TGTGCCAGCAGCTCCCGGGCTAGCGACTCCTACGAGCAGTACTTC.

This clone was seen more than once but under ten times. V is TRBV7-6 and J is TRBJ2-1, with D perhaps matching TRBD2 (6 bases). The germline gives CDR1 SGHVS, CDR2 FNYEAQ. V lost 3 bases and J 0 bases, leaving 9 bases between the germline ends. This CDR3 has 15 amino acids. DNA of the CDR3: TGTGCCAGCAGCTTCGAGGAGGGCTCCTACAATGAGCAGTTCTTC. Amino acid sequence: CASSFEEGSYNEQFF.